This T cell receptor beta chain originates from a study of long-term antiretroviral therapy in people with HIV. The study drew at least one pre-ART and at least two post-ART PBMC samples from every donor. The assay used was immunoSEQ (version v3.0), run at survey level. Sequencing was performed with immunoSEQ multiplex PCR; in TCRdb, only in-frame clones are kept and a portion is missing. The sample yields 30,000 to 40,000 clones, roughly 76% seen once. The starting material was unsorted PBMCs, obtained 1.5 years after starting antiretroviral therapy. The sequence was obtained from a man aged 18 to 29 with HIV.

The DNA of the CDR3 is TGTGCCAGCAGTCCCAGTTACAGAGCGGGAGGCCTCCTGGCGTCCTACGAGCAGTACTTC. Residues: CASSPSYRAGGLLASYEQYF. The chain combines TRBV27 with TRBJ2-7; the match to TRBD2 covers 9 bases. Trimming took 5 bases from V and 1 from J; bases not matched to a gene: 21. Germline assignment: CDR1 MNHEY and CDR2 SMNVEV (reference sequence). This CDR3 region has 20 residues.